This T cell receptor (beta chain) was sequenced for a study of control samples from healthy donors and cancer patients. Sequenced by immunoSEQ multiplex PCR; TCRdb stores in-frame clones only, minus some. Of around 170,000 clones listed, around nine tenths are singletons. Germline V gene lookup returns CDR1 SNHLY and CDR2 FYNNEI. Trimming cost V 2 bases and J 1 base, with 8 bases left between them. This CDR3 is 14 amino acids long. This sequence joins TRBV2 and TRBJ2-5, with a weak D call TRBD2 (5 bases). The sequenced material came from blood. The sequence was obtained from a woman aged 25 to 45 in good health. The CDR3 DNA follows: TGTGCCAGCAGTGAATCGGGGTTCCAAGAGACCCAGTACTTC. Amino acid sequence: CASSESGFQETQYF.